The sequence of this TCR beta chain was determined in a study of blood T cell repertoires in COVID-19. Overall study context: Samples came from the United States, Italy and Spain, spanning acute and convalescent COVID-19. Nucleic acid was either cDNA or gDNA, and it came from T cells, B-cell-depleted T cells, or PBMCs.

Original processing notes: The assay estimated nucleated cells by amplifying reference gene primers. Here immunoSEQ multiplex PCR was the method, and the copy in TCRdb shows in-frame clones only, minus some. The DNA was the basis for D and trimming; V, J and clone size are from that table. The sample carries approximately 230,000 clones, approximately 80% recorded once. This clone was seen once. This sequence was found in a man aged 80 or over with acute or convalescent COVID-19. Sequencing input: peripheral blood.

The DNA for the CDR3 is TGTGCCATCAGTGAGGGTGGGCAGAGAAATTCACCCCTCCACTTT. Its protein is CAISEGGQRNSPLHF. This chain connects TRBV10-3 to TRBJ1-6; D is undetermined. V was clipped by 2 bases and J by 7 bases, with 12 bases between them. Looked up from germline, CDR1 is ENHRY and CDR2 is SYGVKD. CDR3 length: 15 amino acids.